The 17 T cell receptor beta chains given below trace back to one sample, sequenced in a study of T cell changes during pregnancy in multiple sclerosis. Using immunoSEQ multiplex PCR, the repertoire was profiled, and TCRdb retains in-frame clones only, with some absent. The data hold about 40,000 clones, with roughly 90% observed a single time. This specimen consisted of CD8+ T cells from peripheral blood mononuclear cells, obtained in the first trimester of pregnancy. The receptors come from a female donor with multiple sclerosis, enrolled in a pregnancy study.

This chain joins TRBV5-1 and TRBJ1-2, with 7 bases identical to TRBD1. This CDR3 contains 17 residues. V dropped 0 bases and J dropped 3; count of bases not matched to a gene: 11. CDR1 and CDR2 (germline): SGHRS, YFSETQ. CDR3 in amino acids: CASSLGRGVHSDYGYTF. The CDR3 coding sequence is TGCGCCAGCAGCTTGGGCAGGGGGGTGCATAGTGACTATGGCTACACCTTC. Together with reference TRBV5-1 and TRBJ1-2, the CDR3 gives the full variable domain: KAGVTQTPRYLIKTRGQQVTLSCSPISGHRSVSWYQQTPGQGLQFLFEYFSETQRNKGNFPGRFSGRQFSNSRSEMNVSTLELGDSALYLCASSLGRGVHSDYGYTFGSGTRLTVV.

The chain joins TRBV6-1 to TRBJ2-1; D is possibly TRBD2 (5 bases). Between the trimmed V and J ends, which lost 4 bases and 8 bases, there was a span of 18 bases. The CDR3 loop spans 15 amino acids. In germline, CDR1 is MNHNS, CDR2 SASEGT. CDR3 sequence (DNA): TGTGCCAGCAGTGTCAGCCTACGACTACCCCATGAGCAGTTCTTC. It encodes CASSVSLRLPHEQFF.

The chain couples TRBV6-5 to TRBJ2-7; possibly TRBD1 for D (6 bases). The V end lost 0 bases, the J end lost 4 bases, and 7 bases lay between the germline ends. This CDR3 is built from 13 residues. Germline CDR1 reads MNHEY; CDR2 reads SVGAGI. This CDR3 reads CASSYSTGYEQYF. The CDR3, as DNA: TGTGCCAGCAGTTACTCTACAGGGTACGAGCAGTACTTC.

The rearrangement joins TRBV2 to TRBJ1-2, with unresolved D. CDR1 is SNHLY and CDR2 is FYNNEI in the germline V gene. The CDR3 contains 16 residues. Trimming cost V 8 bases and J 1 base, with 20 bases left between them. CDR3 coding DNA: TGTGCCAGCCTTCCGAGTTCTGCAGGTCTTAACTATGGCTACACCTTC. Amino acids: CASLPSSAGLNYGYTF. Full variable domain (rest looked up from reference TRBV2 and TRBJ1-2): EPEVTQTPSHQVTQMGQEVILRCVPISNHLYFYWYRQILGQKVEFLVSFYNNEISEKSEIFDDQFSVERPDGSNFTLKIRSTKLEDSAMYFCASLPSSAGLNYGYTFGSGTRLTVV.

The chain employs TRBV15 and TRBJ2-3, with TRBD2 matching 11 bases. Losses at the gene ends were 0 bases for V and 4 bases for J; bases not matched to a gene: 0. This CDR3 region has 15 residues. Germline assignment: CDR1 LNHNV and CDR2 YYDKDF (reference sequence). The CDR3 sequence is CATSRDSGGADTQYF. The CDR3 DNA is TGTGCCACCAGCAGAGATAGCGGGGGGGCAGATACGCAGTATTTT. The variable domain in full, with the rest retrieved from reference TRBV15 and TRBJ2-3, is DAMVIQNPRYQVTQFGKPVTLSCSQTLNHNVMYWYQQKSSQAPKLLFHYYDKDFNNEADTPDNFQSRRPNTSFCFLDIRSPGLGDTAMYLCATSRDSGGADTQYFGPGTRLTVL.

The chain carries TRBV5-1 and TRBJ1-1, with D unclear. Germline V lookup: CDR1 SGHRS, CDR2 YFSETQ. CDR3 length: 14 residues. V gave up 0 bases and J gave up 5 bases, with 11 bases separating them. Here the CDR3 reads CASSLGYGNTEAFF. The CDR3, as DNA: TGCGCCAGCAGCTTGGGTTACGGGAATACTGAAGCTTTCTTT.

There are many counts of this clone. V is TRBV28 and J is TRBJ1-5, with a possible D match to TRBD1 (5 bases). Germline loops: CDR1 MDHEN, CDR2 SYDVKM. V lost 9 bases and J 7 bases, leaving 19 bases between the germline ends. This CDR3 spans 14 amino acids. The DNA for the CDR3 is TGTGCCAGTAGGTGGGCAGGGTTGAGGCAGCCCCAGCATTTT. This gives the protein CASRWAGLRQPQHF.

V usage is TRBV6-5 and J usage is TRBJ1-2, with 8 bases that match TRBD1. With 6 bases clipped from V and 6 bases from J, the junction kept 6 bases outside the gene matches. Germline V gene lookup returns CDR1 MNHEY and CDR2 SVGAGI. CDR3 length: 13 residues. In nucleotides, the CDR3 is TGTGCCAGCAGCCATGGACAGGGCGATGGCTACACCTTC. Encoded protein: CASSHGQGDGYTF.

The chain joins TRBV2 to TRBJ1-1, with a possible D match to TRBD1 (5 bases). The CDR3 extends over 16 amino acids. Germline CDR1 SNHLY, CDR2 FYNNEI. Trimming shortened V by 6 bases and J by 4 bases, and 21 bases separated the two germline ends. The CDR3 sequence is CASSSDIPATGTEAFF. In DNA form, the CDR3 reads TGTGCCAGCAGCTCGGACATCCCCGCCACGGGCACTGAAGCTTTCTTT.

This clone was found once. The genes are TRBV19 and TRBJ1-5; TRBD1 matches 9 bases. The V and J ends lost 9 bases and 4 bases, in that order; junction bases with no gene match: 4. The CDR3 runs to 13 residues. From germline, CDR1 is LNHDA and CDR2 SQIVND (reference sequence). The CDR3 bases are TGTGCCAGCGAGACAGGGGGGAATCAGCCCCAGCATTTT. Residues: CASETGGNQPQHF.

The chain has TRBV5-1 and TRBJ2-2; 12 bases agree with TRBD2. This CDR3 contains 17 residues. V dropped 4 bases and J dropped 0; count of bases not matched to a gene: 4. The germline V gene has CDR1 SGHRS and CDR2 YFSETQ. CDR3 nucleotide sequence: TGCGCCAGCAGCCCCGGACTAGCGGGACCGAACACCGGGGAGCTGTTTTTT. Amino acids: CASSPGLAGPNTGELFF.

Only one count was recorded for this clone. CDR3 bases: TGTGCCAGCAGTTACTCGGAGGGGATGAGCGGCTACACCTTC. It encodes CASSYSEGMSGYTF. This chain uses TRBV6-5 with TRBJ1-2; TRBD1 might be the D (5 bases). Trimming left V 0 bases short and J 8 bases short, with 13 bases between. The CDR3 consists of 14 residues. CDR1 is MNHEY and CDR2 is SVGAGI in the germline V gene.

The sample holds one count of this clone. V gene TRBV2 combines with J gene TRBJ2-1; 12 positions match TRBD2. Unmatched junction bases numbered 6, after V lost 3 bases and J lost 9 bases. CDR3 length: 15 amino acids. Looked up from germline, CDR1 is SNHLY and CDR2 is FYNNEI. The CDR3 sequence: CASSEASGGVSEQFF. The CDR3 bases are TGTGCCAGCAGTGAGGCTAGCGGGGGGGTAAGTGAGCAGTTCTTC.

The J gene is TRBJ2-7, the V gene TRBV2; 8 positions match TRBD1. This CDR3 spans 17 amino acids. CDR1 and CDR2 (germline): SNHLY, FYNNEI. V shed 6 bases and J 3 bases; nucleotides not matched to a gene: 16. CDR3 loop: CASSDPTGVSIGYEQYF. DNA for the CDR3: TGTGCCAGCAGCGACCCGACAGGGGTAAGCATCGGCTACGAGCAGTACTTC.

Written as DNA, the CDR3 is TGTGCCAGCACTTCGACAGCTATGAACACTGAAGCTTTCTTT. It yields the protein CASTSTAMNTEAFF. V usage is TRBV25-1 and J usage is TRBJ1-1; tentative D call: TRBD1 (5 bases). Trimming pared 7 bases from V and 0 bases from J, leaving 12 bases between. Germline V gives CDR1 MGHDK, CDR2 SYGVNS. The CDR3 is 14 residues long.

V gene TRBV5-6 combines with J gene TRBJ2-2, with D maybe TRBD2 (6 bases). The CDR3 runs 12 residues. Trimming left V 3 bases short and J 6 bases short, with 6 bases between. Looked up from germline, CDR1 is SGHDT and CDR2 is YYEEEE. The CDR3 DNA reads TGTGCCAGCAGCTGGGGGGCCGGGGAGCTGTTTTTT. Translating gives CASSWGAGELFF.

The chain employs TRBV4-1 and TRBJ1-2, with TRBD1 as a possible D gene (6 bases). V lost 1 base and J 5 bases, leaving 14 bases between the germline ends. CDR3 length: 15 amino acids. From germline, CDR1 is MGHRA and CDR2 YSYEKL. The chain's CDR3 is CASSQVQGGGYGYTF. CDR3 sequence (DNA): TGCGCCAGCAGCCAAGTTCAGGGAGGGGGATATGGCTACACCTTC.